The table lists the clone carrying this TCR beta chain with a few counts. Its antigen is currently unknown. Of the isolated RNA, all was reverse transcribed, and so the sequenced material was expressed TCRB transcripts. TCRdb's table, derived via immunoSEQ multiplex PCR, lists solely in-frame clones and lacks some. This sample has roughly 150,000 clones, with 6.5% to 9.5% found just once. The sample originates from a study of beta chain features in type 1 diabetes. The V and J ends lost 6 bases and 0 bases, in that order; junction bases with no gene match: 5. The CDR3 is 15 residues long. Per the germline V gene, CDR1 is SNHLY and CDR2 is FYNNEI. Overall study findings and caveats: PCR might show a preference for shorter templates, equally across patients and controls. Junctions at VDJ sites from type 1 diabetes patients had fewer insertions and more deletions. Among all four CD4+ subsets, Type 1 diabetes patients had TCRB CDR3s that were moderately but significantly shorter.

The receptor was isolated from a woman in her 40s with type 1 diabetes. This sequence joins TRBV2 and TRBJ2-1; 7 nucleotides line up with TRBD2. The sample taken for sequencing was central memory CD4+ T cells from blood. The CDR3 region is CASRTSRSSYNEQFF. CDR3 DNA sequence: TGTGCCAGCAGGACTAGCCGGAGCTCCTACAATGAGCAGTTCTTC.